The 6 T cell receptor beta chains below come from one sample, sequenced in a study of OX40 agonist ivuxolimab in advanced cancers. Method: immunoSEQ multiplex PCR; TCRdb's copy keeps in-frame clones and lacks some. The sample yields tens of thousands of clones, roughly 83% seen once. The sample here was CD4+ or CD8+ T cells sorted from blood, taken in a trial of the OX40 agonist ivuxolimab. The origin of the receptors is an adult with an advanced solid tumor such as melanoma, head and neck, liver or kidney cancer.

This chain links TRBV15 with TRBJ1-5; D is unclear. This CDR3 spans 15 amino acids. Looked up from germline, CDR1 is LNHNV and CDR2 is YYDKDF (reference sequence). V was pared by 5 bases and J by 0 bases, with 11 bases between. The CDR3 protein is CATSAEAYSNQPQHF. The CDR3, as DNA: TGTGCCACCAGCGCAGAGGCCTATAGCAATCAGCCCCAGCATTTT.

The chain links TRBV10-2 to TRBJ2-7, with D possibly matching TRBD1 (6 bases). CDR3 length: 15 amino acids. V gave up 2 bases and J gave up 7 bases, with 18 bases separating them. Germline values: CDR1 WSHSY, CDR2 SAAADI. The CDR3 DNA is TGCGCCAGCAGTGAGATTGGGCCGGGACAAGGAGAGCAGTACTTC. Translation gives CASSEIGPGQGEQYF.

The chain employs TRBV19 and TRBJ2-7; 9 bases align to TRBD1. This CDR3 contains 15 residues. Germline CDR1 is LNHDA and CDR2 is SQIVND (reference sequence). Germline trimming cut 3 bases from V and 3 bases from J; bases unmatched to any gene: 6. CDR3 loop: CASSIGTGWDYEQYF. Here the CDR3 DNA reads TGTGCCAGTAGTATCGGGACAGGGTGGGACTACGAGCAGTACTTC.

This chain links TRBV30 with TRBJ2-2; D is possibly TRBD2 (5 bases). V dropped 4 bases and J dropped 4 bases, with 10 bases sitting between them. The germline gives CDR1 GTSNPN, CDR2 SVGIG (reference sequence). The CDR3 has 13 residues. CDR3 sequence: CAWNSRGTGELFF. The CDR3 nucleotides are TGTGCCTGGAATAGCCGGGGCACCGGGGAGCTGTTTTTT.

The rearrangement links TRBV5-1 to TRBJ2-1, with 8 bases matching TRBD2. CDR1 and CDR2 (germline): SGHRS, YFSETQ. Trimming at V came to 6 bases and at J to 1 base, leaving 3 bases not matched to a gene. The CDR3 loop spans 14 amino acids. CDR3 amino acids: CASTTSGSYNEQFF. The CDR3 coding sequence is TGCGCCAGCACCACTAGCGGTTCCTACAATGAGCAGTTCTTC.

The chain has TRBV6-1 and TRBJ1-1; D is ambiguous. Germline loops: CDR1 MNHNS, CDR2 SASEGT. The CDR3 contains 13 residues. The V end was cut by 2 bases, the J end by 6 bases, with 10 bases between. CDR3 nucleotide sequence: TGTGCCAGCAGTGAAATAACCAGCGCTGAAGCTTTCTTT. It translates to CASSEITSAEAFF.